This entry concerns a single TCR beta chain. The antigen remains unidentified. This CDR3 region has 15 residues. The J segment lost 4 bases and the V segment lost 6 bases, leaving 10 bases of the junction unmatched. CDR1 is SGHRS and CDR2 is YFSETQ in the germline V gene. For TCR beta, libraries came from quantitative 5'-RACE with molecular barcodes. Each CDR3 protein gets one entry after TCRdb re-called the 5' RACE reads with MiXCR. The data contain around 140,000 distinct CDR3 sequences, 15% to 20% of them singletons. These data are taken from a study of CD8 T cells in ankylosing spondylitis. Study conclusions and caveats: Reports say disease-linked clones showed up significantly more in matched ankylosing spondylitis synovial fluid. Several of the motif variants were reported before in synovial fluid and blood from reactive arthritis. A TCR beta motif made of roughly eight highly homologous variants seemed typical of ankylosing spondylitis blood. Those disease-linked clones were CD8+; they were also relatively rare in peripheral blood.

Material: blood, either unsorted or a sorted T cell fraction (not recorded which). This sequence originates from a male donor with ankylosing spondylitis. V is TRBV5-1 and J is TRBJ1-2; 9 bases align to TRBD1. The CDR3 nucleotides are TGCGCCAGCACCGCCGCGGGACAGGGACCCTATGGCTACACCTTC. It codes for CASTAAGQGPYGYTF. Variable domain in full (rest from reference TRBV5-1 and TRBJ1-2): KAGVTQTPRYLIKTRGQQVTLSCSPISGHRSVSWYQQTPGQGLQFLFEYFSETQRNKGNFPGRFSGRQFSNSRSEMNVSTLELGDSALYLCASTAAGQGPYGYTFGSGTRLTVV.